This T cell receptor beta chain was identified in a study of siplizumab effects on memory and regulatory T cells. On the study more broadly: Siplizumab at approximately 0.96 ug/mL was tested against drug-free controls in paired reactions. General observations from the study: Memory T cells appeared less diverse than naive cells, which seemed to contribute substantially to alloresponse. Researchers could map only a minor fraction of alloreactive clones to unstimulated subsets. The mean Treg-derived percentage of mappable alloreactive CD4+ clones was under 75% with siplizumab compared with 26.9% in controls.

There are 16 residues in the CDR3. Looked up from germline, CDR1 is SGHVS and CDR2 is FQNEAQ. V lost 5 bases, J lost 0 bases, and 13 bases lay in between. Sequencing was performed with immunoSEQ multiplex PCR; in TCRdb, only in-frame clones are kept and a portion is missing. This sample has roughly 5,300 clones, with over 45% found just once. Researchers cocultured the mixed lymphocyte reaction cells at 37°C for five to six days. As regards this clone: The antigen is undetermined.

The clonotype comes from a human donor in good health; the cells came from an allogeneic mixed lymphocyte reaction. Some clones in this sample may be carry-over from other donors' samples. This rearrangement joins TRBV7-8 to TRBJ2-2; a possible D gene is TRBD1 (5 bases). Sequences were obtained from CFSE-low (dividing) CD8+ T cells sorted from an allogeneic mixed lymphocyte reaction. The CDR3 region is CASSPNTGANTGELFF. In DNA form, the CDR3 reads TGTGCCAGCAGCCCAAACACAGGAGCGAACACCGGGGAGCTGTTTTTT.